The sequence of this T cell receptor beta chain was determined in a study of blood T cell repertoires in COVID-19. Study details: Spain, Italy and the United States supplied samples that represented acute and convalescent COVID-19. Sources were T cells, B-cell-depleted T cells, or PBMCs; the material itself was cDNA or gDNA.

The CDR3 is made up of 16 amino acids. V was clipped by 4 bases and J by 0 bases, with 13 bases between them. The germline V gene has CDR1 LNHNV and CDR2 YYDKDF (reference sequence). Clones were sequenced by immunoSEQ multiplex PCR, and TCRdb holds only the in-frame ones, with some missing. Altogether hundreds of thousands of clones are present, 85% to 90% being singletons, with the ten largest covering roughly 4.1%. Sample: peripheral blood. The origin of this receptor is a man aged 50-60 years with acute or convalescent COVID-19. V gene TRBV15 combines with J gene TRBJ1-3, with D hard to call. The DNA for the CDR3 is TGTGCCACCAGCATCAACTGGAGACTCTCTGGAAACACCATATATTTT. It yields the protein CATSINWRLSGNTIYF.